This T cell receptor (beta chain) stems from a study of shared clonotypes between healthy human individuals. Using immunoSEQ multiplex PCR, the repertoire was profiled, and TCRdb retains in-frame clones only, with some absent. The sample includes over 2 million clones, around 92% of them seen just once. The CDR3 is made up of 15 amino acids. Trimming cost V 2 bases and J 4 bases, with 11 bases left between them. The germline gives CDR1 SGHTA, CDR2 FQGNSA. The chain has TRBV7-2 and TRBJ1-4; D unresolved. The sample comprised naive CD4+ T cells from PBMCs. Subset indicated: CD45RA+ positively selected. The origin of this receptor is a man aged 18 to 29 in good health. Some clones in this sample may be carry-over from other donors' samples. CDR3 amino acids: CASSLTGILNEKLFF. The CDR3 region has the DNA TGTGCCAGCAGCTTAACGGGTATACTTAATGAAAAACTGTTTTTT.